The source of this T cell receptor (beta chain) is a study of blood T cells in healthy people across ages. Individuals who donated were healthy Caucasians from Russia aged roughly 6 to 95. Each sample yielded at least 5 micrograms of PBMC total RNA. The V segment lost 5 bases and the J segment 5 bases; nucleotides outside the gene matches: 9. The CDR3 runs to 15 residues. Germline-derived CDR1 and CDR2 are DFQATT and SNEGSKA (reference sequence). A note on this clonotype: No antigen is known for it.

The study, taken as a whole, reports: Underestimates were what the diversity estimates from one million T cells were considered to be. The study found TCR beta diversity correlated strongly with naive T cell percentage.

Primers used in a second PCR of roughly 6 to 12 cycles were a sample-barcoded 5' primer and a J-beta primer mix. TCRdb fed the 5' RACE reads into MiXCR, producing one record per CDR3 protein. Of about 1.4 million distinct CDR3 sequences listed, roughly 60% are singletons. This receptor was taken from a man aged 18 to 30 in good health. Source material: blood. The chain has TRBV20-1 and TRBJ2-3; 11 nucleotides align to TRBD2. The CDR3 DNA reads TGCAGTGCTCTACGTAGCGGGGGGGTGGGAGATACGCAGTATTTT. Encoded protein: CSALRSGGVGDTQYF.